A selection of T cell receptor beta chains follows, all from one sample in a study of CD8 T cells in ankylosing spondylitis. TCRdb ran MiXCR on the 5' RACE reads and lists one entry per CDR3 protein. The data hold roughly 450,000 distinct CDR3 sequences, with around 26% observed a single time. Sequencing input: blood, either unsorted or a sorted T cell fraction (not recorded which). Receptors were obtained from a male donor with ankylosing spondylitis. The CDR3 runs from the conserved cysteine through the conserved F or W. The order of the fields is D gene, J gene, V gene, clone size, CDR3 protein, CDR3 DNA. A D gene is named only where the DNA matches it firmly. Only some rows state a clone size, as once, few, many or a class for expanded clones.

D gene: NA
J gene: TRBJ1-4
V gene: TRBV5-1
clone size: NA
CDR3 protein: CASSSTGPSVFETTNEKLFF
CDR3 DNA: TGCGCCAGCAGCTCGACGGGGCCGAGTGTCTTCGAGACAACTAATGAAAAACTGTTTTTT

D gene: NA
J gene: TRBJ1-4
V gene: TRBV7-9
clone size: NA
CDR3 protein: CASSYRGATNEKLFF
CDR3 DNA: TGTGCCAGCAGCTATAGAGGGGCAACTAATGAAAAACTGTTTTTT

D gene: TRBD2
J gene: TRBJ2-1
V gene: TRBV5-1
clone size: few
CDR3 protein: CASSLGLLAGGANEQFF
CDR3 DNA: TGCGCCAGCAGCTTGGGCCTACTAGCGGGAGGGGCCAATGAGCAGTTCTTC

D gene: NA
J gene: TRBJ1-1
V gene: TRBV20-1
clone size: few
CDR3 protein: CSARVPGMNTEAFF
CDR3 DNA: TGCAGTGCTAGAGTTCCAGGCATGAACACTGAAGCTTTCTTT

D gene: NA
J gene: TRBJ1-2
V gene: TRBV3-1
clone size: few
CDR3 protein: CASSLSLIYGYTF
CDR3 DNA: TGTGCCAGCAGCCTCAGCCTAATCTATGGCTACACCTTC

D gene: NA
J gene: TRBJ1-4
V gene: TRBV6-5
clone size: NA
CDR3 protein: CASSLSFREKLFF
CDR3 DNA: TGTGCCAGCAGTTTGAGTTTCCGTGAAAAACTGTTTTTT

D gene: TRBD2
J gene: TRBJ2-1
V gene: TRBV27
clone size: few
CDR3 protein: CASSWWGSGRNPEQFF
CDR3 DNA: TGTGCCAGCAGTTGGTGGGGTAGCGGGAGGAACCCTGAGCAGTTCTTC

D gene: TRBD2
J gene: TRBJ2-5
V gene: TRBV7-9
clone size: NA
CDR3 protein: CASSFAGVGQETQYF
CDR3 DNA: TGTGCCAGCAGCTTCGCGGGAGTCGGCCAAGAGACCCAGTACTTC

D gene: NA
J gene: TRBJ1-4
V gene: TRBV20-1
clone size: NA
CDR3 protein: CSARDSQTNEKLFF
CDR3 DNA: TGCAGTGCTAGAGATTCTCAGACTAATGAAAAACTGTTTTTT

D gene: NA
J gene: TRBJ1-5
V gene: TRBV20-1
clone size: NA
CDR3 protein: CSAEIAGSHQPQHF
CDR3 DNA: TGCAGTGCGGAAATCGCAGGATCCCATCAGCCCCAGCATTTT

D gene: NA
J gene: TRBJ2-3
V gene: TRBV5-1
clone size: few
CDR3 protein: CASSDSPPVADTQYF
CDR3 DNA: TGCGCCAGCAGCGACTCACCCCCTGTAGCAGATACGCAGTATTTT

D gene: NA
J gene: TRBJ2-7
V gene: TRBV15
clone size: NA
CDR3 protein: CATSNQRGYSYEQYF
CDR3 DNA: TGTGCCACCAGCAACCAACGGGGCTACTCCTACGAGCAGTACTTC

D gene: NA
J gene: TRBJ1-4
V gene: TRBV12-3/TRBV12-4
clone size: NA
CDR3 protein: CASSTMPGVTNEKLFF
CDR3 DNA: TGTGCCAGCAGCACAATGCCGGGGGTAACTAATGAAAAACTGTTTTTT

D gene: NA
J gene: TRBJ1-2
V gene: TRBV3-1
clone size: NA
CDR3 protein: CASSQGQGTYGYTF
CDR3 DNA: TGTGCCAGCAGCCAAGGTCAGGGGACCTATGGCTACACCTTC

D gene: TRBD1
J gene: TRBJ2-5
V gene: TRBV5-1
clone size: NA
CDR3 protein: CASSPGQGVETQYF
CDR3 DNA: TGCGCCAGCAGCCCAGGACAGGGAGTAGAGACCCAGTACTTC

D gene: NA
J gene: TRBJ1-5
V gene: TRBV20-1
clone size: NA
CDR3 protein: CSARPTKREGLLGNQPQHF
CDR3 DNA: TGCAGTGCTAGGCCCACGAAGAGGGAAGGGCTATTAGGCAATCAGCCCCAGCATTTT

D gene: NA
J gene: TRBJ1-3
V gene: TRBV16
clone size: few
CDR3 protein: CASSPPLSSGNTIYF
CDR3 DNA: TGTGCCAGCAGTCCACCTTTGAGCTCTGGAAACACCATATATTTT

D gene: TRBD1
J gene: TRBJ2-7
V gene: TRBV20-1
clone size: NA
CDR3 protein: CSVGTGFYEQYF
CDR3 DNA: TGCAGTGTGGGGACAGGGTTCTACGAGCAGTACTTC

D gene: TRBD2
J gene: TRBJ2-3
V gene: TRBV11-3
clone size: NA
CDR3 protein: CASSYGLAGDADTQYF
CDR3 DNA: TGTGCCAGCAGCTATGGACTAGCGGGAGATGCAGATACGCAGTATTTT

D gene: NA
J gene: TRBJ2-3
V gene: TRBV20-1
clone size: many
CDR3 protein: CSAQSWGADTQYF
CDR3 DNA: TGCAGTGCCCAATCTTGGGGGGCAGATACGCAGTATTTT

D gene: TRBD1
J gene: TRBJ2-3
V gene: TRBV7-8
clone size: NA
CDR3 protein: CASSFDRDRGDTQYF
CDR3 DNA: TGTGCCAGCAGCTTCGACCGGGACAGGGGTGATACGCAGTATTTT

D gene: TRBD2
J gene: TRBJ2-1
V gene: TRBV7-2
clone size: few
CDR3 protein: CASSLAGGRHEQFF
CDR3 DNA: TGTGCCAGCAGCTTAGCGGGAGGGCGCCATGAGCAGTTCTTC

D gene: NA
J gene: TRBJ2-7
V gene: TRBV20-1
clone size: NA
CDR3 protein: CSAEGIGVFYEQYF
CDR3 DNA: TGCAGTGCCGAAGGAATAGGGGTTTTCTACGAGCAGTACTTC

D gene: TRBD2
J gene: TRBJ2-3
V gene: TRBV3-1
clone size: few
CDR3 protein: CASSLSGRKQYF
CDR3 DNA: TGTGCCAGCAGCCTTAGCGGGAGGAAGCAGTATTTT

D gene: NA
J gene: TRBJ2-1
V gene: TRBV9
clone size: few
CDR3 protein: CASSVDGWAYNEQFF
CDR3 DNA: TGTGCCAGCAGCGTAGACGGTTGGGCTTACAATGAGCAGTTCTTC